This T cell receptor (beta chain) originates from a study of regulatory T cells in long-lasting Graves disease. Construction of the TCR beta libraries employed iRepertoire HTBI primers in conjunction with Arm-PCR of CDR3 regions. TCRdb processed the multiplex PCR reads anew with MiXCR; each CDR3 protein has one entry. The table shows 540,000 or so distinct CDR3 sequences, with approximately 15% occurring only once. Time point described: newly diagnosed GD, antithyroid drugs for less than 3 months. Preparation of the TCR library used RNA extracted from PBMCs. This clonotype was found many times. Its antigen is not identified. Germline CDR1 reads MNHEY; CDR2 reads SMNVEV (reference sequence). This CDR3 region has 14 residues. V lost 0 bases and J lost 2, with 6 bases in between. Whole-study results and caveats: Few sampled subjects may have lowered accuracy. Under persistent disease, TRBV28, TRBJ1-2 and TRBJ2-5 were used preferentially.

In addition, the sample was reused for a study of T cells in Graves' hyperthyroidism and ophthalmopathy. From that study: The diagnostic basis comprised clinical symptoms, serum thyroxine and TRAb, thyroid ultrasound and orbital computed tomography.

J is TRBJ2-3 and V is TRBV27; D unresolved. The sequence was collected from a man aged 30-40 years with Graves disease. Sample: peripheral blood mononuclear cells (PBMCs), taken at new diagnosis, from a patient treated with antithyroid drugs. The CDR3 region is CASSLSIDTDTQYF. CDR3 bases: TGTGCCAGCAGTTTATCGATAGACACAGATACGCAGTATTTT.